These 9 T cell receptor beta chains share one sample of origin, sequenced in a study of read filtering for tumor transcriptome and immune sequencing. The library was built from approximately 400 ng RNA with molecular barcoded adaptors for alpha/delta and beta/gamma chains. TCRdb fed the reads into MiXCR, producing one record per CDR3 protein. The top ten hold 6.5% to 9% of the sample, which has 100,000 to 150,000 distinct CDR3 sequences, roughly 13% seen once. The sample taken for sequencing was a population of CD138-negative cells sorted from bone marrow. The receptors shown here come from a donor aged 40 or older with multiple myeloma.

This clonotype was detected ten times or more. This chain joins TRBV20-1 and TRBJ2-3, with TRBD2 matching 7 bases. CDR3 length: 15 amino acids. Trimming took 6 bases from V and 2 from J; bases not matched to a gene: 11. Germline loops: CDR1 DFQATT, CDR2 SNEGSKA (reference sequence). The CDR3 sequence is CSAILAETYTDTQYF. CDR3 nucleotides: TGCAGTGCCATTCTAGCGGAAACCTACACAGATACGCAGTATTTT.

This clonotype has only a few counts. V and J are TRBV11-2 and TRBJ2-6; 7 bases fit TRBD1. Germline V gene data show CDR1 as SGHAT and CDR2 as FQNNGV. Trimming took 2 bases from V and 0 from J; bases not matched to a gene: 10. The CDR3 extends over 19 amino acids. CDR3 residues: CASSLKGQTGTSGANVLTF. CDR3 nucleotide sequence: TGTGCCAGCAGCTTAAAAGGTCAGACAGGGACCTCTGGGGCCAACGTCCTGACTTTC.

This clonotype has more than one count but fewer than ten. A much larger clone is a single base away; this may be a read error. The CDR3 coding sequence is TGTGCCAGCACGTCGGGAGGCTCCTACAATGAGCAGTCCTTC. It encodes CASTSGGSYNEQSF. The V call is TRBV28, the J call TRBJ2-1, with 7 bases matching TRBD2. The CDR3 has 14 amino acids. From germline, CDR1 is MDHEN and CDR2 SYDVKM.

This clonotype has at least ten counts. CDR3 nucleotides: TGTGCCACCAGCCCCTTCGACTCGGCCAACAATGAGCAGTTCTTC. This codes for CATSPFDSANNEQFF. The V gene is TRBV15, the J gene TRBJ2-1; no firm D call. The germline CDR1 and CDR2 sequences are LNHNV and YYDKDF (reference sequence). The CDR3 has 15 residues. Trimming took 5 bases from V and 5 from J, leaving 16 bases between them.

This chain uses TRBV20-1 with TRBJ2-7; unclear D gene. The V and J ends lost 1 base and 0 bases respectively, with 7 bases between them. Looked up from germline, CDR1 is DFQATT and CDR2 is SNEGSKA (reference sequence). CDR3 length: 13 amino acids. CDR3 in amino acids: CSARVSSSYEQYF. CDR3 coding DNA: TGCAGTGCTAGAGTCTCGAGCTCCTACGAGCAGTACTTC.

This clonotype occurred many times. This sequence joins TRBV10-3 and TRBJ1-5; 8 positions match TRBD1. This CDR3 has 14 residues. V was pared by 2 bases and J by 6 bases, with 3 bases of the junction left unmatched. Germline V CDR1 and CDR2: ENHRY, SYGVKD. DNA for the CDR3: TGTGCCATCAGTGAGGACAGGGGACCTCAGCCCCAGCATTTT. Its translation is CAISEDRGPQPQHF.

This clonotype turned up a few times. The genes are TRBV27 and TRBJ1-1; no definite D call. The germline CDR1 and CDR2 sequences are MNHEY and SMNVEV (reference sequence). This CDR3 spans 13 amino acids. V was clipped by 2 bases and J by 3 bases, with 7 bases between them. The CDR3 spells CASSLVGYTEAFF. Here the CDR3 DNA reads TGTGCCAGCAGTTTAGTAGGGTACACTGAAGCTTTCTTT.

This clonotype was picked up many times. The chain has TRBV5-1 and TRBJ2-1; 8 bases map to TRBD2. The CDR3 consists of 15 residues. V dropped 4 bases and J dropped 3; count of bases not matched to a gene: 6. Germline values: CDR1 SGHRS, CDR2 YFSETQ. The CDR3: CASSKLAEIYNEQFF. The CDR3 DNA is TGCGCCAGCAGCAAACTAGCGGAGATCTACAATGAGCAGTTCTTC.

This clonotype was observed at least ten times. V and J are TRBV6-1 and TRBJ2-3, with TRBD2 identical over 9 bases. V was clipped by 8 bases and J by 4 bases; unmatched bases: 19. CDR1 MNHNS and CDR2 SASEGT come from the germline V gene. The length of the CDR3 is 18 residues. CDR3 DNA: TGTGCCAGCCAGTTAAAAATATCCGGGACTAGCTCTCCAGATACGCAGTATTTT. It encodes CASQLKISGTSSPDTQYF.